Sequencing of this T cell receptor (beta chain) was carried out in a study of control samples from healthy donors and cancer patients. The CDR3 consists of 13 residues. V was cut by 3 bases and J by 11 bases, with 16 bases left in between. Here immunoSEQ multiplex PCR was the method, and the copy in TCRdb shows in-frame clones only, minus some. The profile shows 110,000 or so clones, 90% of them singletons. The specimen sequenced was blood. The TCR was taken from a human donor in good health. The donor label of this sample is uncertain. The chain carries TRBV12-3 or TRBV12-4 and TRBJ1-1, with TRBD1 as a possible D gene (6 bases). CDR3 sequence: CASSFDRTTTAFF. DNA of the CDR3: TGTGCCAGCAGTTTTGACAGGACGACTACGGCTTTCTTT.